Listed below are T cell receptor beta chains from one sample, sequenced in a study of early T cells in non-severe SARS-CoV-2 infection. TCRdb used MiXCR to reprocess the 5' RACE reads, holding one entry per CDR3 protein. The table includes 100,000 or so distinct CDR3 sequences, about 12% detected once. The sequenced sample was whole blood. Every receptor here comes from an adult who was a healthcare worker with PCR-confirmed SARS-CoV-2 infection or an uninfected control (not recorded which). Both conserved end residues are part of each CDR3. D genes are given only for firm matches. Clone sizes are given selectively: once, few, many, or a class where the clone is expanded.

CDR3 DNA: TGCAGTGCTACCGTCGCGGGATACACCGGGGAGCTGTTTTTT; CDR3 protein: CSATVAGYTGELFF; D gene: .; J gene: TRBJ2-2; V gene: TRBV20-1; clone size: .
CDR3 DNA: TGCAGTGCTAGAGATGTTAGCAGAAATGAGCAGTTCTTC; CDR3 protein: CSARDVSRNEQFF; D gene: .; J gene: TRBJ2-1; V gene: TRBV20-1; clone size: many
CDR3 DNA: TGTGCCAGCTCGAAACCAACCGGGGAGCTGTTTTTT; CDR3 protein: CASSKPTGELFF; D gene: .; J gene: TRBJ2-2; V gene: TRBV18; clone size: .
CDR3 DNA: TGCGCCAGCAGCCCGACAGCCGATCTCACTGAAGCTTTCTTT; CDR3 protein: CASSPTADLTEAFF; D gene: .; J gene: TRBJ1-1; V gene: TRBV5-1; clone size: .
CDR3 DNA: TGCAGCGTTGAGAGGGCTCCGTACGAGCAGTACTTC; CDR3 protein: CSVERAPYEQYF; D gene: .; J gene: TRBJ2-7; V gene: TRBV29-1; clone size: few
CDR3 DNA: TGTGCCATCAGTGTAATGGGACTAGCGGGAGCTGGGTCCCACGAGCAGTACTTC; CDR3 protein: CAISVMGLAGAGSHEQYF; D gene: TRBD2; J gene: TRBJ2-7; V gene: TRBV10-3; clone size: .
CDR3 DNA: TGTGCCAGCAGACCCACTGGACCACCGAGGGGGAACACTGAAGCTTTCTTT; CDR3 protein: CASRPTGPPRGNTEAFF; D gene: .; J gene: TRBJ1-1; V gene: TRBV12-3/TRBV12-4; clone size: .
CDR3 DNA: TGTGCCAGCAGCGCCGGGACAGGGGTGAGTGGGCAGTATTTT; CDR3 protein: CASSAGTGVSGQYF; D gene: TRBD1; J gene: TRBJ2-3; V gene: TRBV5-6; clone size: .
CDR3 DNA: TGCAGTGCTAGAGGGCTAGCCGAGTCCTACAATGAGCAGTTCTTC; CDR3 protein: CSARGLAESYNEQFF; D gene: .; J gene: TRBJ2-1; V gene: TRBV20-1; clone size: .
CDR3 DNA: TGTGCCAGCAGACGCCAGGGGCTCGGATATGGCTACACCTTC; CDR3 protein: CASRRQGLGYGYTF; D gene: .; J gene: TRBJ1-2; V gene: TRBV12-3/TRBV12-4; clone size: many
CDR3 DNA: TGTGCCAGCAGTAAGGACCGACTAGCGGGAGGGGGCGAGCAGTACTTC; CDR3 protein: CASSKDRLAGGGEQYF; D gene: TRBD2; J gene: TRBJ2-7; V gene: TRBV6-5; clone size: many
CDR3 DNA: TGTGCCAGCAGTTCCGGACAGGGGGCTTTCGTCTATGGCTACACCTTC; CDR3 protein: CASSSGQGAFVYGYTF; D gene: TRBD1; J gene: TRBJ1-2; V gene: TRBV27; clone size: many
CDR3 DNA: TGTGCCAGCAGCTTGCGGGGAGCCCTTAATGAGCAGTTCTTC; CDR3 protein: CASSLRGALNEQFF; D gene: .; J gene: TRBJ2-1; V gene: TRBV5-4; clone size: many
CDR3 DNA: TGCGCCAGCAGCTTCGCGGGAGTAGGCACCGGGGAGCTGTTTTTT; CDR3 protein: CASSFAGVGTGELFF; D gene: TRBD2; J gene: TRBJ2-2; V gene: TRBV5-1; clone size: few
CDR3 DNA: TGTGCCATCAGAATTAGCGGGGGGACCTACGAGCAGTACTTC; CDR3 protein: CAIRISGGTYEQYF; D gene: TRBD2; J gene: TRBJ2-7; V gene: TRBV10-3; clone size: many
CDR3 DNA: TGCAGTGCTAGAGATAAAAATATTTGGGACAGGGCTGAAACTGAAGCTTTCTTT; CDR3 protein: CSARDKNIWDRAETEAFF; D gene: TRBD1; J gene: TRBJ1-1; V gene: TRBV20-1; clone size: many
CDR3 DNA: TGTGCCAGCAGCTGGGACAGTATGGATACGCAGTATTTT; CDR3 protein: CASSWDSMDTQYF; D gene: TRBD1; J gene: TRBJ2-3; V gene: TRBV7-6; clone size: few
CDR3 DNA: TGTGCCAGCAGCGACAGGGGAAATTCACCCCTCCACTTT; CDR3 protein: CASSDRGNSPLHF; D gene: TRBD1; J gene: TRBJ1-6; V gene: TRBV6-5; clone size: many
CDR3 DNA: TGTGCCAGCAGTTCAATCGGGAGCTCCAGAGATACGCAGTATTTT; CDR3 protein: CASSSIGSSRDTQYF; D gene: .; J gene: TRBJ2-3; V gene: TRBV12-3/TRBV12-4; clone size: .
CDR3 DNA: TGTGCCAGCTCTGGGGCCAACGTCCTGACTTTC; CDR3 protein: CASSGANVLTF; D gene: .; J gene: TRBJ2-6; V gene: TRBV25-1; clone size: many
CDR3 DNA: TGTGCCAGCAGCTTGTTACGCCAGAACTATGGCTACACCTTC; CDR3 protein: CASSLLRQNYGYTF; D gene: .; J gene: TRBJ1-2; V gene: TRBV5-5; clone size: .
CDR3 DNA: TGCAGCGTTGTAGTCGCAGGGACCGCTGGGGAGCTGTTTTTT; CDR3 protein: CSVVVAGTAGELFF; D gene: .; J gene: TRBJ2-2; V gene: TRBV29-1; clone size: few
CDR3 DNA: TGTGCCAGCAGTGCCGGGACCACTGAAGCTTTCTTT; CDR3 protein: CASSAGTTEAFF; D gene: .; J gene: TRBJ1-1; V gene: TRBV25-1; clone size: .
CDR3 DNA: TGTGCCAGCAGCCCGACTAGCGGGAACTCCTACGAGCAGTACTTC; CDR3 protein: CASSPTSGNSYEQYF; D gene: TRBD2; J gene: TRBJ2-7; V gene: TRBV7-2; clone size: few
CDR3 DNA: TGTGCCAGCAGCTTTCTAGCGGGGGCCTACAATGAGCAGTTCTTC; CDR3 protein: CASSFLAGAYNEQFF; D gene: TRBD2; J gene: TRBJ2-1; V gene: TRBV7-2; clone size: .
CDR3 DNA: TGCAGCGTTCTGAGCGGGCCGAGCTCCTACAATGAGCAGTTCTTC; CDR3 protein: CSVLSGPSSYNEQFF; D gene: .; J gene: TRBJ2-1; V gene: TRBV29-1; clone size: .
CDR3 DNA: TGTGCCAGCAGCAAGACTAGCGGGAATTCGCAGAACGAGCAGTACTTC; CDR3 protein: CASSKTSGNSQNEQYF; D gene: TRBD2; J gene: TRBJ2-7; V gene: TRBV7-2; clone size: .
CDR3 DNA: TGTGCCTGGAGCGGGGATTACACTGAAGCTTTCTTT; CDR3 protein: CAWSGDYTEAFF; D gene: .; J gene: TRBJ1-1; V gene: TRBV30; clone size: .
CDR3 DNA: TGCAGTGCTAGAGCGAAGCGGGAGGGTAGTGAGCAGTTCTTC; CDR3 protein: CSARAKREGSEQFF; D gene: TRBD2; J gene: TRBJ2-1; V gene: TRBV20-1; clone size: many
CDR3 DNA: TGCAGCGTAAACCGGGACAGGGCCGAAGAGACCCAGTACTTC; CDR3 protein: CSVNRDRAEETQYF; D gene: TRBD1; J gene: TRBJ2-5; V gene: TRBV29-1; clone size: .
CDR3 DNA: TGTGCCAGCAGTGATCCCAACAGGGGGGACACCGGGGAGCTGTTTTTT; CDR3 protein: CASSDPNRGDTGELFF; D gene: TRBD1; J gene: TRBJ2-2; V gene: TRBV25-1; clone size: many
CDR3 DNA: TGTGCCAGCAGCCGCAGGGATACCGGGGAGCTGTTTTTT; CDR3 protein: CASSRRDTGELFF; D gene: .; J gene: TRBJ2-2; V gene: TRBV28; clone size: .
CDR3 DNA: TGTGCCAGCAGCGCGGGACAGGGGCTGACTCAGTACTTC; CDR3 protein: CASSAGQGLTQYF; D gene: TRBD1; J gene: TRBJ2-7; V gene: TRBV27; clone size: few
CDR3 DNA: TGTGCCAGCAGCCATCCAATGGAAATGACTAAGGACGAGCAGTACTTC; CDR3 protein: CASSHPMEMTKDEQYF; D gene: .; J gene: TRBJ2-7; V gene: TRBV7-9; clone size: few
CDR3 DNA: TGCAGTGCTAAAACAGTACAGGGAATAGGCGGCGAACTGTTTTTT; CDR3 protein: CSAKTVQGIGGELFF; D gene: .; J gene: TRBJ1-4; V gene: TRBV20-1; clone size: .